These 29 T cell receptor beta chains originate from one sample sequenced in a study of blood T cell repertoires in COVID-19. TCRdb's table, derived via immunoSEQ multiplex PCR, lists solely in-frame clones and lacks some. This table holds fewer than 350,000 clones, approximately 86% found once. The sample consisted of peripheral blood. Source of these receptors: a woman between 70 and 85 years old with COVID-19, enrolled during active disease.

In DNA, the CDR3 is TGTGCCAGCAGTAGTTCTCCCAACACTGAAGCTTTCTTT. Residues: CASSSSPNTEAFF. The chain links TRBV5-6 to TRBJ1-1, with D unresolved. The germline CDR1 and CDR2 sequences are SGHDT and YYEEEE. The CDR3 is 13 residues long. Trimming left V 5 bases short and J 2 bases short, with 10 bases between.

The chain links TRBV11-3 to TRBJ2-3; 12 bases fit TRBD2. Germline trimming cut 5 bases from V and 4 bases from J; bases unmatched to any gene: 4. The CDR3 consists of 15 residues. Germline V gene lookup returns CDR1 SGHNT and CDR2 YENEEA. This CDR3 is CASSKTSGGADTQYF. The CDR3 nucleotides read TGTGCCAGCAGCAAGACTAGCGGGGGAGCAGATACGCAGTATTTT.

The chain carries TRBV29-1 and TRBJ1-2; D remains ambiguous. This CDR3 region has 13 residues. Trimming shortened V by 3 bases and J by 0 bases, and 8 bases separated the two germline ends. Germline V gives CDR1 SQVTM, CDR2 ANQGSEA. In DNA, the CDR3 is TGCAGCGTTGAGAGTTCTCCTAACTATGGCTACACCTTC. Protein sequence: CSVESSPNYGYTF.

This chain uses TRBV27 with TRBJ2-4; the D gene is possibly TRBD1 (6 bases). CDR3 length: 16 residues. Trimming pared 5 bases from V and 0 bases from J, leaving 14 bases between. The V gene's germline CDR1 is MNHEY and CDR2 SMNVEV (reference sequence). The CDR3 protein is CASSKRQAVAKNIQYF. As DNA, the CDR3 is TGTGCCAGCAGTAAACGACAGGCAGTAGCCAAAAACATTCAGTACTTC.

The chain combines TRBV6-5 with TRBJ1-1; TRBD1 matches at 10 bases. V was pared by 4 bases and J by 6 bases, with 8 bases of the junction left unmatched. The CDR3 contains 15 residues. CDR1 is MNHEY and CDR2 is SVGAGI in the germline V gene. The CDR3 spells CASSSPDRGDPEAFF. CDR3 DNA: TGTGCCAGCAGTTCCCCGGACAGGGGGGATCCTGAAGCTTTCTTT.

The chain is built from TRBV5-1 and TRBJ2-3, with 10 bases aligning to TRBD1. V lost 0 bases to trimming and J lost 2 bases; unmatched junction nucleotides: 3. CDR1 is SGHRS, CDR2 YFSETQ, per germline. The CDR3 runs to 16 residues. CDR3 sequence reads: CASSLVGTGDTDTQYF. The CDR3 DNA follows: TGCGCCAGCAGCTTGGTCGGGACAGGGGACACAGATACGCAGTATTTT.

The chain uses TRBV24-1 and TRBJ2-3; weak D call: TRBD1 (5 bases). This CDR3 is built from 16 residues. CDR1 is KGHDR, CDR2 SFDVKD, per germline. Trimming stripped 3 bases from V and 0 bases from J, with 12 bases between. CDR3 protein: CATSDDRLSSTDTQYF. Here the CDR3 DNA reads TGTGCCACCAGTGATGACAGATTATCTAGCACAGATACGCAGTATTTT.

This clone appeared once. V usage is TRBV21-1 and J usage is TRBJ1-2. TRBV21-1 is noted as a pseudogene. The CDR3 is 15 residues long. CDR3 DNA sequence: TGTGCCAGCAGCAAGGGGAGGGGACACGTCTATGGCTACACCTTC. It encodes CASSKGRGHVYGYTF.

This chain uses TRBV30 with TRBJ2-3; 7 bases line up with TRBD2. Per germline, CDR1 GTSNPN and CDR2 SVGIG (reference sequence). With 3 bases clipped from V and 3 bases from J, the junction kept 6 bases outside the gene matches. CDR3 size: 14 residues. The CDR3 DNA reads TGTGCCTGGAGGGGGAGGGGTCGAACAGATACGCAGTATTTT. It specifies CAWRGRGRTDTQYF.

The chain combines TRBV3-1 (or the pseudogene TRBV3-2) with TRBJ1-1; D not certain. The length of the CDR3 is 14 residues. Trimming removed 0 bases from V and 7 bases from J, with 12 bases in between. Germline CDR1 is LGHDT and CDR2 is YNNKEL (reference sequence). Here the CDR3 reads CASSQDRRAIEAFF. CDR3 DNA sequence: TGTGCCAGCAGCCAAGATCGTAGAGCCATTGAAGCTTTCTTT.

The rearrangement joins TRBV3-1 (or the pseudogene TRBV3-2) to TRBJ1-3; a possible D gene is TRBD1 (6 bases). Germline values: CDR1 LGHDT, CDR2 YNNKEL (reference sequence). The CDR3 consists of 16 residues. V shed 3 bases and J shed 0 bases, with 12 bases lying between them. The CDR3: CASSHAGASSGNTIYF. In DNA form, the CDR3 reads TGTGCCAGCAGCCACGCAGGGGCAAGCTCTGGAAACACCATATATTTT.

The gene calls are TRBV10-2 and TRBJ2-7; 10 nucleotides agree with TRBD2. The germline gives CDR1 WSHSY, CDR2 SAAADI. V gave up 0 bases and J gave up 2 bases; unmatched junction bases: 7. CDR3 size: 17 residues. CDR3 coding DNA: TGCGCCAGCAGTGAGTCGGGTAGCGGGGGGCTAGCCTACGAGCAGTACTTC. Translating it yields CASSESGSGGLAYEQYF.

The chain employs TRBV30 and TRBJ2-3; TRBD2 matches at 8 bases. The CDR3 runs 17 residues. Germline loops: CDR1 GTSNPN, CDR2 SVGIG (reference sequence). J gave up 7 bases and V 0 bases, and 15 bases lay outside the gene matches. The DNA of the CDR3 is TGTGCCTGGAGTGTAAGACCGGGACTAGTTCAATCAAATACGCAGTATTTT. Translated: CAWSVRPGLVQSNTQYF. The full variable domain, with the rest looked up from reference TRBV30 and TRBJ2-3, is SQTIHQWPATLVQPVGSPLSLECTVEGTSNPNLYWYRQAAGRGLQLLFYSVGIGQISSEVPQNLSASRPQDRQFILSSKKLLLSDSGFYLCAWSVRPGLVQSNTQYFGPGTRLTVL.

The chain carries TRBV5-6 and TRBJ1-2; 10 nucleotides line up with TRBD1. Germline V gene sequence: CDR1 SGHDT, CDR2 YYEEEE. J was trimmed by 4 bases and V by 0 bases; bases with no gene match: 3. This CDR3 is 15 amino acids long. The CDR3 DNA follows: TGTGCCAGCAGCTTGGCGGGACAGGGGAGCTATGGCTACACCTTC. Protein sequence: CASSLAGQGSYGYTF.

This clone was observed a single time. The rearrangement joins TRBV24-1 to TRBJ1-5, with a weak D call TRBD1 (5 bases). Germline V gene data show CDR1 as KGHDR and CDR2 as SFDVKD. This CDR3 is built from 13 residues. Trimming pared 5 bases from V and 7 bases from J, leaving 11 bases between. Written as DNA, the CDR3 is TGTGCCACCAGTGCTTCAGGGAACCAGCCCCAGCATTTT. Translation: CATSASGNQPQHF.

The chain recombines TRBV2 with TRBJ1-6, with a possible D match to TRBD1 (6 bases). CDR1 is SNHLY and CDR2 is FYNNEI in the germline V gene. The ends were cut back, 4 bases at V and 1 base at J, with 17 bases in the middle. The CDR3 sequence is 18 residues long. The DNA for the CDR3 is TGTGCCAGCAGTGGAACAGCTCAAAGGGGGTCCTATAATTCACCCCTCCACTTT. It is translated as CASSGTAQRGSYNSPLHF.

The chain is built from TRBV6-1 and TRBJ2-1; D unclear. V shed 2 bases and J shed 9 bases, with 20 bases lying between them. Germline assignment: CDR1 MNHNS and CDR2 SASEGT. The CDR3 runs 16 residues. The CDR3 region is CASSEYLAPLGGEQFF. The CDR3, as DNA: TGTGCCAGCAGTGAATATCTGGCACCATTAGGCGGTGAGCAGTTCTTC.

This chain connects TRBV7-9 to TRBJ1-5; D is possibly TRBD1 (6 bases). The germline V gene encodes CDR1 SEHNR and CDR2 FQNEAQ (reference sequence). Trimming left V 6 bases short and J 2 bases short, with 8 bases between. This CDR3 has 13 amino acids. CDR3 region: CASSAGGNQPQHF. The CDR3 DNA reads TGTGCCAGCAGTGCAGGGGGCAATCAGCCCCAGCATTTT.

The chain links TRBV5-1 to TRBJ1-1, with D possibly being TRBD1 (6 bases). The germline V gene has CDR1 SGHRS and CDR2 YFSETQ. This CDR3 contains 15 residues. Trimming removed 2 bases from V and 3 bases from J, with 14 bases in between. CDR3 protein: CASSLQGTRHTEAFF. CDR3 bases: TGCGCCAGCAGCTTACAGGGCACCCGACACACTGAAGCTTTCTTT.

The chain has TRBV23-1 and TRBJ2-7; the D gene is possibly TRBD2 (6 bases). TRBV23-1 is an open reading frame whose function is uncertain. CDR3 length: 14 residues. The ends were cut back, 0 bases at V and 1 base at J, with 7 bases in the middle. The CDR3 reads CASSQSGGSYEQYF. The CDR3 DNA reads as TGCGCCAGCAGTCAATCCGGGGGTTCCTACGAGCAGTACTTC.

This chain joins TRBV2 and TRBJ2-6; no clear D gene. V gave up 6 bases and J gave up 4 bases, with 13 bases separating them. The germline V gene encodes CDR1 SNHLY and CDR2 FYNNEI. There are 15 residues in the CDR3. CDR3: CASSRGVSGANVLTF. The CDR3 DNA reads TGTGCCAGCAGCAGAGGAGTATCCGGGGCCAACGTCCTGACTTTC.

The rearrangement joins TRBV7-2 to TRBJ2-3; maybe TRBD1 (6 bases). The germline V and J ends were trimmed by 1 base and 6 bases, with 8 bases remaining between them. The CDR3 totals 13 residues. Germline-derived CDR1 and CDR2 are SGHTA and FQGNSA. CDR3 residues: CASSLVQGDTQYF. The CDR3 bases are TGTGCCAGCAGCTTAGTTCAGGGGGATACGCAGTATTTT.

This chain connects TRBV6-5 to TRBJ1-1; D is possibly TRBD1 (6 bases). Germline CDR1 and CDR2: MNHEY and SVGAGI. The CDR3 consists of 12 residues. V lost 7 bases to trimming and J lost 8 bases, with 14 bases between them. CDR3 coding DNA: TGTGCCAGCACTACCACCGGGACAGAAGCTTTCTTT. Translating it yields CASTTTGTEAFF.

The chain recombines TRBV11-2 with TRBJ1-1, with a possible D match to TRBD1 (5 bases). CDR1 SGHAT and CDR2 FQNNGV come from the germline V gene. V lost 4 bases and J 2 bases, leaving 20 bases between the germline ends. This CDR3 region has 17 residues. CDR3 loop: CASSSLGDLGGNTEAFF. The CDR3 DNA follows: TGTGCCAGCAGCTCCCTGGGGGACTTAGGAGGCAACACTGAAGCTTTCTTT.

In its sample, this clone was seen once. The V gene is TRBV5-1, the J gene TRBJ1-1; a possible D gene is TRBD1 (6 bases). Germline V lookup: CDR1 SGHRS, CDR2 YFSETQ. Trimming cost V 2 bases and J 6 bases, with 11 bases left between them. This CDR3 contains 13 residues. The CDR3 is CASSFTGIAEAFF. The DNA for the CDR3 is TGCGCCAGCAGCTTCACAGGGATCGCTGAAGCTTTCTTT.

With regard to this clone: The same CDR3 is also encoded by other DNA sequences in this sample. The V gene is TRBV20-1, the J gene TRBJ2-3, with TRBD2 identical over 7 bases. CDR3 length: 14 amino acids. V lost 3 bases, J lost 3 bases, and 6 bases stayed unmatched. Germline V gene lookup returns CDR1 DFQATT and CDR2 SNEGSKA (reference sequence). In DNA form, the CDR3 reads TGCAGTGCTAGTGGCGGGGGAGGGACAGATACGCAGTATTTT. Amino acid sequence: CSASGGGGTDTQYF.

This clone turned up a few times. Lacking the conserved final phenylalanine or tryptophan, this CDR3 likely reflects a read error. The limits of the CDR3 on the DNA are not certain, so only TCRdb's listed CDR3 is given. This chain connects TRBV23-1 to TRBJ1-1; the table's D call of TRBD1 was not tested on the DNA. TRBV23-1 is given ORF status, its function remaining uncertain. 12 amino acids form the CDR3, both terminal residues included. CDR3 protein: CASSRRTGVAPV.

The genes are TRBV4-3 and TRBJ1-2; no clear D gene. From germline, CDR1 is LGHNA and CDR2 YSLEER. The CDR3 covers 15 residues. V shed 0 bases and J shed 4 bases, with 12 bases lying between them. The chain's CDR3 is CASSQESLGSYGYTF. The CDR3 bases are TGCGCCAGCAGCCAAGAAAGCCTAGGATCCTATGGCTACACCTTC.

This chain uses TRBV30 with TRBJ2-3, with 7 bases matching TRBD1. CDR3 length: 13 residues. The V and J ends lost 5 bases and 4 bases, in that order; junction bases with no gene match: 6. In germline, CDR1 is GTSNPN, CDR2 SVGIG (reference sequence). The CDR3 sequence: CAWGLRGPDTQYF. Here the CDR3 DNA reads TGTGCCTGGGGACTTAGGGGGCCAGATACGCAGTATTTT. Filled out from reference TRBV30 and TRBJ2-3, the complete variable domain reads SQTIHQWPATLVQPVGSPLSLECTVEGTSNPNLYWYRQAAGRGLQLLFYSVGIGQISSEVPQNLSASRPQDRQFILSSKKLLLSDSGFYLCAWGLRGPDTQYFGPGTRLTVL.